A single TCR beta chain is shown here with its context. These data are taken from a study of blood T cell repertoires in COVID-19. Study context: Material from acute and convalescent COVID-19 was sourced from the United States, Italy and Spain.

Seattle patients were enrolled while actively infected and followed longitudinally. In the original workflow: How many nucleated cells were present was estimated from reference gene primer amplification. Method: immunoSEQ multiplex PCR; TCRdb's copy keeps in-frame clones and lacks some. V and J calls and clone size follow that table, whereas D and trimming were derived from the DNA. The sample has about 250,000 clones; about nine tenths are singletons. This clonotype was sampled from a woman in her thirties with COVID-19, enrolled during active disease. Sequences were obtained from peripheral blood.

The CDR3 reads CASSVDAGNTIYF. The CDR3 nucleotides read TGTGCCAGCAGCGTAGATGCGGGAAACACCATATATTTT. The chain recombines TRBV9 with TRBJ1-3; D not resolved. The CDR3 is 13 residues long. V was pared by 0 bases and J by 4 bases, with 5 bases between. Germline lookup yields CDR1 SGDLS and CDR2 YYNGEE.